This T cell receptor beta chain was profiled in a study of blood T cells in healthy people across ages. Study outcomes and limitations: The study found more naive CD4+ cells and higher diversity in long-lived than aged donors. The study found TCR beta diversity correlated strongly with naive T cell percentage.

This clonotype showed up just a few times. Its antigen is unknown. A J-beta primer mix and a sample-barcoded 5' primer were used in a second PCR of roughly 6 to 11 cycles. Each CDR3 protein is one row after TCRdb ran MiXCR on the 5' RACE reads. The table has some 1 million distinct CDR3 sequences, more than 35% seen once. The CDR3 has 13 residues. Trimming removed 4 bases at V and 3 bases at J, with 12 bases between. CDR1 SQVTM and CDR2 ANQGSEA come from the germline V gene. This receptor was obtained from a woman in her fifties or sixties in good health. The chain carries TRBV29-1 and TRBJ2-5, with D possibly being TRBD1 (5 bases). The sequenced material came from blood. The CDR3 loop is CSVGRGSEETQYF. CDR3 DNA: TGCAGCGTTGGAAGGGGCAGCGAAGAGACCCAGTACTTC.